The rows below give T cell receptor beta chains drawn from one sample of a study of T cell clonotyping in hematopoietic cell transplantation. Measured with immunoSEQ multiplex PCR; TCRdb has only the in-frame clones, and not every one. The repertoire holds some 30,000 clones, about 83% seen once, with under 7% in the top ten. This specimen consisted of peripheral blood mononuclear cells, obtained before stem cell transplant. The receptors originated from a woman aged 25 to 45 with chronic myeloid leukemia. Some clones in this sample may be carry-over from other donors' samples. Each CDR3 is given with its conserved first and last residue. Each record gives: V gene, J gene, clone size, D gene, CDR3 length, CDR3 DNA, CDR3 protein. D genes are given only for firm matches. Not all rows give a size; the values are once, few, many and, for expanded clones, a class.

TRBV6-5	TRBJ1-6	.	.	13	TGTGCCAGCAATATACAGAGGAATTCACCCCTCCACTTT	CASNIQRNSPLHF
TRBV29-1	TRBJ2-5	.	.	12	TGCAGCGTTCGAACAGGAGGGGAGACCCAGTACTTC	CSVRTGGETQYF
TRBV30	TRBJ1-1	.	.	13	TGTGCCTGGAGATGGGGGGGGAACACTGAAGCTTTCTTT	CAWRWGGNTEAFF
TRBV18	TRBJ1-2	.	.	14	TGTGCCAGCTCACAATCGACAGTTAACTATGGCTACACCTTC	CASSQSTVNYGYTF
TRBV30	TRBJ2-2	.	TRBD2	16	TGTGCCTACCAAAGACTGGCGGGGGGGGACACCGGGGAGCTGTTTTTT	CAYQRLAGGDTGELFF
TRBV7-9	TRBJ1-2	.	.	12	TGTGCCAGCAGCCCTGACCGGGATGGCTACACCTTC	CASSPDRDGYTF
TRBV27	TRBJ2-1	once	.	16	TGTGCCAGCAGTGCAAGGGAATCCCTTGCTGACAATGAGCAGTTCTTC	CASSARESLADNEQFF
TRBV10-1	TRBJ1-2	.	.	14	TGCGCCAGCACCTGTAGGCTGGAGCTCTATGGCTACACCTTC	CASTCRLELYGYTF
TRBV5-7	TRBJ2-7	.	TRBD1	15	TGTGCCAGCCGCGCTGGGGACAGGGAGCCCTACGAGCAGTACTTC	CASRAGDREPYEQYF
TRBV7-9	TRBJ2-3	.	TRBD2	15	TGTGCCAGCAGCACTAGCGGGAGTAGGTCTGATACGCAGTATTTT	CASSTSGSRSDTQYF
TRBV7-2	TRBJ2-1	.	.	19	TGTGCCAGCAGACCAACAGGGGGTTTGGGGTCGGGGAGGGTGAATGAGCAGTTCTTC	CASRPTGGLGSGRVNEQFF
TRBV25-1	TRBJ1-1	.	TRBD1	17	TGTGCCAGCAGTGAATATCTATCAGGGGGCGTAAACACTGAAGCTTTCTTT	CASSEYLSGGVNTEAFF
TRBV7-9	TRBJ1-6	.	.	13	TGTGCCAGCAGCTTATATCGCGATTCACCCCTCCACTTT	CASSLYRDSPLHF
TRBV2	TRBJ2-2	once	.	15	TGTGCCAGCAGTGTTCGGCAAGGGTTGACCGGGGAGCTGTTTTTT	CASSVRQGLTGELFF
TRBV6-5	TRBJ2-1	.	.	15	TGTGCCAGCAGTAAACTACTAGTAGCGTACAATGAGCAGTTCTTC	CASSKLLVAYNEQFF
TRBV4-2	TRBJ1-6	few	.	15	TGTGCCAGCAGCCAAGAAAAAGGAGGGTATGCACCCCTCCACTTT	CASSQEKGGYAPLHF
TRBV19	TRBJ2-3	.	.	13	TGTGCCAGTAGTATGCAGGCCACAGATACGCAGTATTTT	CASSMQATDTQYF
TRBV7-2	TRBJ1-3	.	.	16	TGTGCCAGCAGCCTCAGGGGTGGAGGCTCTGGAAACACCATATATTTT	CASSLRGGGSGNTIYF
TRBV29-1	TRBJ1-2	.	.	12	TGCAGCGTTGAGGGGGAGAACTATGGCTACACCTTC	CSVEGENYGYTF
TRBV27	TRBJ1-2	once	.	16	TGTGCCAGCAGTTTAACATACAAGGGTCCCAATTATGGCTACACCTTC	CASSLTYKGPNYGYTF
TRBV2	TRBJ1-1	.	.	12	TGTGCCAGCAGTCAGGGCTACACTGAAGCTTTCTTT	CASSQGYTEAFF
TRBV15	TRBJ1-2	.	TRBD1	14	TGTGCCACCAGCAGAGCAGGGGGCGACTATGGCTACACCTTC	CATSRAGGDYGYTF
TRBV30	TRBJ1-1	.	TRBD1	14	TGTGCCTGGACAAAGGGGGCGTTGAACACTGAAGCTTTCTTT	CAWTKGALNTEAFF
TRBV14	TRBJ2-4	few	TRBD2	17	TGTGCCAGCAGCCTCGGATACCTAGCGGGGGTACGGAACATTCAGTACTTC	CASSLGYLAGVRNIQYF
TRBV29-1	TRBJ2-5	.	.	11	TGCTCCATGGGGGCGGCGAAGACCCAGTACTTC	CSMGAAKTQYF
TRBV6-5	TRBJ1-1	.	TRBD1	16	TGTGCCAGCAGTTACTCGAGACAGGGGAGGGACACTGAAGCTTTCTTT	CASSYSRQGRDTEAFF
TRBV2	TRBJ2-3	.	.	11	TGTGCCAGCACCGCTGGAGATACGCAGTATTTT	CASTAGDTQYF
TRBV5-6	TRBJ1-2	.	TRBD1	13	TGTGCCAGCAGCTTGAGACAGGGGTATGGCTACACCTTC	CASSLRQGYGYTF
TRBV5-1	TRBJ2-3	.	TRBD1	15	TGCGCCAGCAGCTTGGTACAGGGGACCACAGATACGCAGTATTTT	CASSLVQGTTDTQYF
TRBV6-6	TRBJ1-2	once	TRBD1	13	TGTGCCAGCAGTGGGGACAGGTGGGATCACTACACCTTC	CASSGDRWDHYTF
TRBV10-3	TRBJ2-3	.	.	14	TGTGCCACGCAACAGGGTCCGGTCACAGATACGCAGTATTTT	CATQQGPVTDTQYF
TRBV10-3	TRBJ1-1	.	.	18	TGTGCCATCAGTGAGTACGGGCCCTCCAGGGGAATGAACACTGAAGCTTTCTTT	CAISEYGPSRGMNTEAFF
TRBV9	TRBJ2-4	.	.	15	TGTGCCAGCAGCGTAGGGTGGGGGTCCAAAAACATTCAGTACTTC	CASSVGWGSKNIQYF
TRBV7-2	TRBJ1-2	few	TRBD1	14	TGTGCCAGCACCCTCGACAGGGGAGGCTATGGCTACACCTTC	CASTLDRGGYGYTF
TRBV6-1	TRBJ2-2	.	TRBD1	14	TGTGCCAGCAGTCCTACAGGGGTGTCCGGGGAGCTGTTTTTT	CASSPTGVSGELFF
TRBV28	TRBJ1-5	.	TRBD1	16	TGTGCCAGCAAACAGCATAACGGACAGGGGTTCAAGCCCCAGCATTTT	CASKQHNGQGFKPQHF
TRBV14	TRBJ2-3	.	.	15	TGTGCCAGCGCGACGGGCCTTTCATCCCGCGATACGCAGTATTTT	CASATGLSSRDTQYF
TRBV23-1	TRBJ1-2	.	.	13	TGCGCCAGCAGTCATCCGTCGGGGTATGGCTACACCTTC	CASSHPSGYGYTF
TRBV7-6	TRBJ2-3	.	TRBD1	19	TGTGCCAGCAGCTTAGGGGGACAGGGGAGGTTTGTTTGGACAGATACGCAGTATTTT	CASSLGGQGRFVWTDTQYF
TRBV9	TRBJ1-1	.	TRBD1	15	TGTGCCAGCAGCGTAGACTTGTGGGACAGTGTCGAAGCTTTCTTT	CASSVDLWDSVEAFF
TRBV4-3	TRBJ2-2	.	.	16	TGCGCCAGCAGCCAAGATGGATGGGGCGGGGTCGGGGAGCTGTTTTTT	CASSQDGWGGVGELFF
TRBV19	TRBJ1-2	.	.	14	TGTGCCAGTGCGCGAAATGGACCACCCTATGGCTACACCTTC	CASARNGPPYGYTF
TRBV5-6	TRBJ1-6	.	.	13	TGTGCCAGCAGCTTGTTCTATAATTCACCCCTCCACTTT	CASSLFYNSPLHF
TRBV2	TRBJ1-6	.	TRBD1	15	TGTGCCAGCATTCGGACAGGGGGTATTAATTCACCCCTCCACTTT	CASIRTGGINSPLHF
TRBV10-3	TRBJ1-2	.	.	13	TGTGCCATCAGTTTTTTACAGGGAGGTGGCTACACCTTC	CAISFLQGGGYTF
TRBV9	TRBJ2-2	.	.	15	TGTGCCAGCAGTCGTCAGGGGAGGATCACCGGGGAGCTGTTTTTT	CASSRQGRITGELFF
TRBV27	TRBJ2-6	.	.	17	TGTGCCAGCAGTCCGAGGACACAACTCTCTGGGGCCAACGTCCTGACTTTC	CASSPRTQLSGANVLTF
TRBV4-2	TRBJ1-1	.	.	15	TGTGCCAGCAGCCAAGCAGAAGGGAGTAACACTGAAGCTTTCTTT	CASSQAEGSNTEAFF
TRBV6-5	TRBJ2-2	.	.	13	TGTGCCAGCAGTTACTCCTCCACCGGGGAGCTGTTTTTT	CASSYSSTGELFF
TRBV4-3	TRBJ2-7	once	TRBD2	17	TGCGCCAGCAGCACCGGACTAGCGGGGGCCCCCGCCTACGAGCAGTACTTC	CASSTGLAGAPAYEQYF